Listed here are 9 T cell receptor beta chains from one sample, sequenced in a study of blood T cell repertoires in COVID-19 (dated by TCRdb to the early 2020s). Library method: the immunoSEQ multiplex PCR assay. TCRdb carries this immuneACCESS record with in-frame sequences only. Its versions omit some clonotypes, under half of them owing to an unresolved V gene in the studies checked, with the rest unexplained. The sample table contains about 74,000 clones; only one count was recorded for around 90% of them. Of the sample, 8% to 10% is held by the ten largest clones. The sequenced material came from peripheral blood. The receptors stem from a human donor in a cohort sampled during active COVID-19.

CDR3 bases: TGTGCCAGCCGCCCCTATCCACAGGGAAACACTGAAGCTTTCTTT. It encodes CASRPYPQGNTEAFF. The chain couples TRBV7-3 to TRBJ1-1, with a tentative D call TRBD1 (6 bases). V gave up 8 bases and J gave up 2 bases, with 18 bases separating them. Germline CDR1 SGHTA, CDR2 FQGTGA. This CDR3 is 15 amino acids long.

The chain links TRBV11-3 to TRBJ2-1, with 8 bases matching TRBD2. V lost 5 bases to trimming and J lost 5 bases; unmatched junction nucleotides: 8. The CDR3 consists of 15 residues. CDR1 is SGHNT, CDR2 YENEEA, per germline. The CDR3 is CASSQGLVRDNEQFF. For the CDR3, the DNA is TGTGCCAGCAGCCAGGGACTAGTAAGGGACAATGAGCAGTTCTTC. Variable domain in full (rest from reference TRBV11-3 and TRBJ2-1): EAGVVQSPRYKIIEKKQPVAFWCNPISGHNTLYWYLQNLGQGPELLIRYENEEAVDDSQLPKDRFSAERLKGVDSTLKIQPAELGDSAVYLCASSQGLVRDNEQFFGPGTRLTVL.

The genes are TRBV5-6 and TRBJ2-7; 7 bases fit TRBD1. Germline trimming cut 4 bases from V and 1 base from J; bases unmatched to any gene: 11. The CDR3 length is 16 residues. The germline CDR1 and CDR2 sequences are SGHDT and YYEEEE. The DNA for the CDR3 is TGTGCCAGCAGCCCCAGGGGGTGGGATGTTTCCTACGAGCAGTACTTC. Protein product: CASSPRGWDVSYEQYF.

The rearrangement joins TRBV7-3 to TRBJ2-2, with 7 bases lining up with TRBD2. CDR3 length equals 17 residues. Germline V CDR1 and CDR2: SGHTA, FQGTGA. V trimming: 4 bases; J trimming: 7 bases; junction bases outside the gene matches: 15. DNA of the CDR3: TGTGCCAGCAGCTCCATAAGGGAGGGTGAGAGTTTCGGGGAGCTGTTTTTT. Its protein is CASSSIREGESFGELFF.

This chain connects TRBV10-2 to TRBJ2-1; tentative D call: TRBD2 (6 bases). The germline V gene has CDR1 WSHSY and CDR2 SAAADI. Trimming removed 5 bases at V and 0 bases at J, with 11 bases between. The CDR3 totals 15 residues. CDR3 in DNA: TGCGCCAGCAGTAGCGGGTTTAGCTCCTACAATGAGCAGTTCTTC. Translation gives CASSSGFSSYNEQFF.

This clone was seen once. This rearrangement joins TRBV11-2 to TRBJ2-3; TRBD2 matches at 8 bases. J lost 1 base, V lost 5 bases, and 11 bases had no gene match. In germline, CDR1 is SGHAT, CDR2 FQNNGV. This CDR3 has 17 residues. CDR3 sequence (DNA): TGTGCCAGCAGCCCGACCCTGTTGCGGGAGGGCACAGATACGCAGTATTTT. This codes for CASSPTLLREGTDTQYF.

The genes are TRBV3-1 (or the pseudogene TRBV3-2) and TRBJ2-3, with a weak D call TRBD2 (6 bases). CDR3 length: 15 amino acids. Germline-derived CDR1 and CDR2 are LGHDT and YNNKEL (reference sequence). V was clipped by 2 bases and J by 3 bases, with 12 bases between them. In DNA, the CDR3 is TGTGCCAGCAGCCAACCATTTGGGGGGACAGATACGCAGTATTTT. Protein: CASSQPFGGTDTQYF.

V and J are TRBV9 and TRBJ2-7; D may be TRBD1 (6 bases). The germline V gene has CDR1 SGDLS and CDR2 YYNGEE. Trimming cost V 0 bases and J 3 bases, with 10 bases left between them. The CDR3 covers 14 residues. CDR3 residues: CASSVEGDLYEQYF. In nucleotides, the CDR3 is TGTGCCAGCAGCGTAGAGGGGGATCTCTACGAGCAGTACTTC.

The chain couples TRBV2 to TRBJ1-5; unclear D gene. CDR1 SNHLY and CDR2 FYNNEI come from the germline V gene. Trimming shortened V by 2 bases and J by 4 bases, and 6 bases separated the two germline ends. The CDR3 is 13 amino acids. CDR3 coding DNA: TGTGCCAGCAGTGAAAGCAGGAATCAGCCCCAGCATTTT. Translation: CASSESRNQPQHF.